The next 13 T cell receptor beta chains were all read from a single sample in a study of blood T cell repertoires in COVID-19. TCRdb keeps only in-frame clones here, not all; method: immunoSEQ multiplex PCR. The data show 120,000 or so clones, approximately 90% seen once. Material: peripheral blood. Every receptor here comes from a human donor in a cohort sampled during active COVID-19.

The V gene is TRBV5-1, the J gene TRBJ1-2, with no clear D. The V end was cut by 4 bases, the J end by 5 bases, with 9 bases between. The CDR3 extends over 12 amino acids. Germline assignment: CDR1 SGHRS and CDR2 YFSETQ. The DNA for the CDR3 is TGCGCCAGCAGCGGGGAGGAGTATGGCTACACCTTC. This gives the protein CASSGEEYGYTF. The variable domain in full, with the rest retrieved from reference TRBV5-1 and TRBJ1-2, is KAGVTQTPRYLIKTRGQQVTLSCSPISGHRSVSWYQQTPGQGLQFLFEYFSETQRNKGNFPGRFSGRQFSNSRSEMNVSTLELGDSALYLCASSGEEYGYTFGSGTRLTVV.

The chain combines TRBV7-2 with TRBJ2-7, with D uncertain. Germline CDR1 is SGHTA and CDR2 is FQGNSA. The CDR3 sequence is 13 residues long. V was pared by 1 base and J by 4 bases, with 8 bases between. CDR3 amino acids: CASSLVPVYEQYF. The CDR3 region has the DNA TGTGCCAGCAGCTTAGTTCCAGTTTACGAGCAGTACTTC.

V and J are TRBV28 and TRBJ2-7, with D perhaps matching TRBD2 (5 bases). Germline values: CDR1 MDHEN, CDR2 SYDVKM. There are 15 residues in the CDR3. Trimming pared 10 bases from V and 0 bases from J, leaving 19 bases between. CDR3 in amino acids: CATNKRRSSSYEQYF. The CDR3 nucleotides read TGTGCCACCAATAAGCGGCGGTCCAGCTCCTACGAGCAGTACTTC.

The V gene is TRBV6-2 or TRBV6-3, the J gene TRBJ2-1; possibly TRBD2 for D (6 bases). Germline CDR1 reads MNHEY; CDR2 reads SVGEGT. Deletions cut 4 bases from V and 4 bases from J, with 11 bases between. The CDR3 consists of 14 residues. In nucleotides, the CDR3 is TGTGCCAGCAGTTGGCGGGGATCTTACAATGAGCAGTTCTTC. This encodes CASSWRGSYNEQFF.

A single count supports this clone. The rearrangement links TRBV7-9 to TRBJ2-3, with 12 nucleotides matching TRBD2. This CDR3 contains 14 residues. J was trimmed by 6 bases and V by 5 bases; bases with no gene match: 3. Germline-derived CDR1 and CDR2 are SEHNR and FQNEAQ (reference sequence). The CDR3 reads CASSLTSGSDTQYF. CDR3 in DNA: TGTGCCAGCAGCCTGACTAGCGGGAGTGATACGCAGTATTTT.

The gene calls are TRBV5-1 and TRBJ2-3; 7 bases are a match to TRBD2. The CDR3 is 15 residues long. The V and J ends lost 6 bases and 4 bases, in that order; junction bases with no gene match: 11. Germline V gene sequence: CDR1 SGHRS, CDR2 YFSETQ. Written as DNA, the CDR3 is TGCGCCAGCAACGGCGCTAGCGGAGATTCAGATACGCAGTATTTT. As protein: CASNGASGDSDTQYF. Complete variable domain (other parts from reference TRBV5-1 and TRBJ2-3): KAGVTQTPRYLIKTRGQQVTLSCSPISGHRSVSWYQQTPGQGLQFLFEYFSETQRNKGNFPGRFSGRQFSNSRSEMNVSTLELGDSALYLCASNGASGDSDTQYFGPGTRLTVL.

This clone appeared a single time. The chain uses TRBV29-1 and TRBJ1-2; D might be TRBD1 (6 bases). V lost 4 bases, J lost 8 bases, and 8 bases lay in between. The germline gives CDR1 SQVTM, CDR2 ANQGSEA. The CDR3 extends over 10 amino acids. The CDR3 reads CSVVTGGYTF. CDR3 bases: TGCAGCGTTGTAACAGGGGGCTACACCTTC. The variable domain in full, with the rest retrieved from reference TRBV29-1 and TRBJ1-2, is SAVISQKPSRDICQRGTSLTIQCQVDSQVTMMFWYRQQPGQSLTLIATANQGSEATYESGFVIDKFPISRPNLTFSTLTVSNMSPEDSSIYLCSVVTGGYTFGSGTRLTVV.

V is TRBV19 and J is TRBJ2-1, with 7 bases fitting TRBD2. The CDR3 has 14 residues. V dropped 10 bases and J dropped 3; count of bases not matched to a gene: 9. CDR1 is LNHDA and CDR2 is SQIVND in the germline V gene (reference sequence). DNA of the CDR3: TGTGCCACCTCGCTGGGGGAGGGCTACAATGAGCAGTTCTTC. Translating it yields CATSLGEGYNEQFF.

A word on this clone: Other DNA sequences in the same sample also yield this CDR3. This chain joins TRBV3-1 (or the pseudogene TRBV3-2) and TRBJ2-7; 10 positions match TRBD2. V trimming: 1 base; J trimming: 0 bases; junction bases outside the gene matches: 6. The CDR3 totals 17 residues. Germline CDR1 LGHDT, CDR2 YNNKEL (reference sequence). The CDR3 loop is CASSQVTSGVSSYEQYF. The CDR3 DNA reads TGTGCCAGCAGCCAAGTCACTAGCGGGGTGAGCTCCTACGAGCAGTACTTC.

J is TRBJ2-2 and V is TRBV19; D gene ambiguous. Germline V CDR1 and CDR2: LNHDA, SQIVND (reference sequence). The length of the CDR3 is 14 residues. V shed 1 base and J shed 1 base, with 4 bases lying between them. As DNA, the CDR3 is TGTGCCAGTAGTATAGTTCTGAACACCGGGGAGCTGTTTTTT. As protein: CASSIVLNTGELFF.

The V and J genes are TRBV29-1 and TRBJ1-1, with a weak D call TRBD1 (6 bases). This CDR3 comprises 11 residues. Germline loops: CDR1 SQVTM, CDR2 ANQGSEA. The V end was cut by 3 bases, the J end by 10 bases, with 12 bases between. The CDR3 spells CSVERGAGAFF. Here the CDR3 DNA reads TGCAGCGTTGAGCGGGGGGCGGGAGCTTTCTTT.

The CDR3 region is CAISPSRGLANEQYF. In DNA, the CDR3 is TGTGCCATCAGTCCCTCTCGGGGACTAGCCAACGAGCAGTACTTC. The rearrangement uses TRBV10-3 and TRBJ2-7; TRBD2 aligns across 9 bases. Trimming took 5 bases from V and 5 from J; bases not matched to a gene: 10. The CDR3 spans 15 residues. Germline loops: CDR1 ENHRY, CDR2 SYGVKD.

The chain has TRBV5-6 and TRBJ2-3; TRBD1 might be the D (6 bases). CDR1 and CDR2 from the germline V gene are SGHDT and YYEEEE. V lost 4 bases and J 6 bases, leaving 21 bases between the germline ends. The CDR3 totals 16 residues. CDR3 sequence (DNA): TGTGCCAGCAGCCCGACAGTTTGGGGGCCCGGCGATACGCAGTATTTT. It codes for CASSPTVWGPGDTQYF.